Below are 18 T cell receptor beta chains sequenced from a single sample in a study of blood T cell repertoires in COVID-19 (dated by TCRdb to between 2020 and 2021). Receptor amplification or capture employed the immunoSEQ multiplex PCR assay. As stored in TCRdb, this immuneACCESS dataset retains in-frame rearrangements with V and J assigned. A fraction of the clones does not appear; measured against another copy, unresolved V genes explain less than half of the discrepancy, and the remainder lacks a known reason. The sample yields about 35,000 clones; approximately 89% were counted once. In total, the top ten clones hold approximately 2.3% of the sample. The specimen was peripheral blood. All receptors come from a man aged 45-65 years with active COVID-19.

The chain employs TRBV5-6 and TRBJ2-4, with a possible D match to TRBD1 (5 bases). The CDR3 contains 13 residues. V lost 5 bases and J lost 5, with 11 bases in between. Per the germline V gene, CDR1 is SGHDT and CDR2 is YYEEEE. CDR3 amino acids: CASSSQGQNIQYF. CDR3 bases: TGTGCCAGCAGTTCCCAGGGCCAAAACATTCAGTACTTC.

The CDR3 nucleotides are TGTGCCAGCAGCCAAGTGTCGACTAGCGGGGGGGCCGGGCGTGGTGAGCAGTTCTTC. Protein sequence: CASSQVSTSGGAGRGEQFF. The V and J genes are TRBV4-2 and TRBJ2-1; 14 bases are shared with TRBD2. The CDR3 runs to 19 residues. CDR1 and CDR2 (germline): LGHNA, YNFKEQ. The V and J ends lost 1 base and 9 bases, in that order; junction bases with no gene match: 14.

The rearrangement joins TRBV3-1 (or the pseudogene TRBV3-2) to TRBJ2-7, with 8 nucleotides matching TRBD2. This CDR3 has 15 amino acids. Germline values: CDR1 LGHDT, CDR2 YNNKEL (reference sequence). Trimming took 2 bases from V and 2 from J; bases not matched to a gene: 5. The CDR3 here is CASSQNSGGPYEQYF. CDR3 DNA: TGTGCCAGCAGCCAAAACAGCGGGGGTCCCTACGAGCAGTACTTC.

The J gene is TRBJ2-5, the V gene TRBV3-1 (or the pseudogene TRBV3-2), with TRBD2 matching 7 bases. Germline CDR1 is LGHDT and CDR2 is YNNKEL (reference sequence). The CDR3 runs to 16 residues. The V and J ends lost 3 bases and 2 bases, in that order; junction bases with no gene match: 9. CDR3 residues: CASSQATASGQETQYF. The CDR3 coding sequence is TGTGCCAGCAGCCAGGCAACCGCTAGCGGACAAGAGACCCAGTACTTC.

This clone was observed a single time. The chain couples TRBV30 to TRBJ1-2, with D hard to call. The V gene lost 4 bases and the J gene lost 2 bases, with 8 bases spanning the gap. CDR1 and CDR2 (germline): GTSNPN, SVGIG (reference sequence). The CDR3 runs 12 residues. This CDR3 is CAWNPGNYGYTF. In DNA form, the CDR3 reads TGTGCCTGGAATCCCGGGAACTATGGCTACACCTTC.

CDR3 coding DNA: TGTGCCAGCAGCCCCGGACAGGGCCGTAATTCACCCCTCCACTTT. It specifies CASSPGQGRNSPLHF. The chain is built from TRBV14 and TRBJ1-6; 8 bases fit TRBD1. V was clipped by 4 bases and J by 6 bases; unmatched bases: 5. Germline V CDR1 and CDR2: SGHDN, FVKESK. This CDR3 is built from 15 residues.

The chain combines TRBV7-3 with TRBJ1-1; a weak D match, TRBD1 (5 bases). The CDR3 runs 13 residues. The V end was cut by 5 bases, the J end by 1 base, with 8 bases between. Germline V lookup: CDR1 SGHTA, CDR2 FQGTGA. DNA for the CDR3: TGTGCCAGCAGCCTCGACAGGAACACTGAAGCTTTCTTT. This translates into CASSLDRNTEAFF. The whole variable domain, filled in from reference TRBV7-3 and TRBJ1-1, reads GAGVSQTPSNKVTEKGKYVELRCDPISGHTALYWYRQSLGQGPEFLIYFQGTGAADDSGLPNDRFFAVRPEGSVSTLKIQRTERGDSAVYLCASSLDRNTEAFFGQGTRLTVV.

The J gene is TRBJ2-3, the V gene TRBV7-3, with TRBD2 matching 7 bases. The CDR3 runs to 19 residues. J gave up 0 bases and V 1 base, and 13 bases lay outside the gene matches. CDR1 SGHTA and CDR2 FQGTGA come from the germline V gene. The CDR3 reads CASSLKVRGFGASTDTQYF. The CDR3 DNA is TGTGCCAGCAGCTTAAAAGTGCGGGGGTTTGGAGCTAGCACAGATACGCAGTATTTT.

This rearrangement joins TRBV5-1 to TRBJ2-1; D remains ambiguous. The CDR3 totals 11 residues. Germline V gene data show CDR1 as SGHRS and CDR2 as YFSETQ. The V gene lost 5 bases and the J gene lost 5 bases, with 5 bases spanning the gap. The DNA of the CDR3 is TGCGCCAGCAGTTACAACAATGAGCAGTTCTTC. It yields the protein CASSYNNEQFF.

V is TRBV5-5 and J is TRBJ2-2; D perhaps matches TRBD2 (6 bases). The CDR3 length is 15 residues. V was cut by 6 bases and J by 6 bases, with 18 bases left in between. The germline gives CDR1 SGHKS, CDR2 YYEKEE (reference sequence). Written as DNA, the CDR3 is TGTGCCAGCACCTGGTTGGGGTCGGGGGCCGGGGAGCTGTTTTTT. This encodes CASTWLGSGAGELFF.

The V call is TRBV11-3, the J call TRBJ2-7, with a tentative D call TRBD1 (5 bases). V shed 1 base and J shed 2 bases, with 12 bases lying between them. CDR3 length: 15 residues. Germline values: CDR1 SGHNT, CDR2 YENEEA. The CDR3, as DNA: TGTGCCAGCAGCTTAGGAGCAGGGTCCACCTACGAGCAGTACTTC. As protein: CASSLGAGSTYEQYF. Supplemented by reference TRBV11-3 and TRBJ2-7, the full variable domain reads EAGVVQSPRYKIIEKKQPVAFWCNPISGHNTLYWYLQNLGQGPELLIRYENEEAVDDSQLPKDRFSAERLKGVDSTLKIQPAELGDSAVYLCASSLGAGSTYEQYFGPGTRLTVT.

The gene calls are TRBV5-4 and TRBJ2-3; 11 nucleotides line up with TRBD2. The trim removed 4 bases at V and 2 bases at J, leaving 3 bases unmatched. Germline V gene data show CDR1 as SGHNT and CDR2 as YYREEE (reference sequence). The CDR3 covers 15 residues. CDR3 DNA: TGTGCCAGCAGCCCGACTAGCGGGGCCACAGATACGCAGTATTTT. It is translated as CASSPTSGATDTQYF.

The chain joins TRBV19 to TRBJ2-7, with no clear D. V dropped 4 bases and J dropped 1 base, with 8 bases sitting between them. Germline-derived CDR1 and CDR2 are LNHDA and SQIVND (reference sequence). This CDR3 comprises 13 residues. CDR3 amino acids: CASSRRVSYEQYF. The CDR3 DNA reads TGTGCCAGTAGTAGAAGAGTTTCCTACGAGCAGTACTTC.

V usage is TRBV18 and J usage is TRBJ2-1, with 7 nucleotides matching TRBD1. This CDR3 contains 14 residues. Per germline, CDR1 KGHSH and CDR2 LQKENI. Trimming took 4 bases from V and 11 from J; bases not matched to a gene: 11. The CDR3 coding sequence is TGTGCCAGCTCACGAAACGTTGACAGGGAACAGCAGTTCTTC. It specifies CASSRNVDREQQFF.

This chain links TRBV7-2 with TRBJ2-1; a weak D match, TRBD2 (6 bases). The CDR3 loop spans 17 amino acids. V was clipped by 1 base and J by 0 bases, with 13 bases between them. Looked up from germline, CDR1 is SGHTA and CDR2 is FQGNSA. This CDR3 is CASSLELALSSYNEQFF. CDR3 DNA sequence: TGTGCCAGCAGCTTAGAACTAGCCCTGAGCTCCTACAATGAGCAGTTCTTC.

V and J are TRBV24-1 and TRBJ2-7, with 10 nucleotides matching TRBD1. The V gene's germline CDR1 is KGHDR and CDR2 SFDVKD. The J segment lost 6 bases and the V segment lost 9 bases, leaving 13 bases of the junction unmatched. The CDR3 consists of 15 residues. The CDR3: CATLYLGQGFGEQYF. CDR3 bases: TGTGCCACCTTGTATCTGGGACAGGGGTTTGGCGAGCAGTACTTC.

V usage is TRBV10-3 and J usage is TRBJ2-1; D gene uncertain. This CDR3 spans 14 amino acids. Germline V CDR1 and CDR2: ENHRY, SYGVKD. V dropped 0 bases and J dropped 4 bases, with 7 bases sitting between them. This CDR3 reads CAISESPKYNEQFF. DNA for the CDR3: TGTGCCATCAGTGAGTCGCCTAAATACAATGAGCAGTTCTTC.

J is TRBJ2-7 and V is TRBV27; a weak D match, TRBD2 (6 bases). The CDR3 contains 15 residues. CDR1 and CDR2 from the germline V gene are MNHEY and SMNVEV (reference sequence). V lost 3 bases and J 3 bases, leaving 15 bases between the germline ends. CDR3 loop: CASSLASAPHYEQYF. Written as DNA, the CDR3 is TGTGCCAGCAGTTTGGCTAGCGCCCCGCACTACGAGCAGTACTTC.